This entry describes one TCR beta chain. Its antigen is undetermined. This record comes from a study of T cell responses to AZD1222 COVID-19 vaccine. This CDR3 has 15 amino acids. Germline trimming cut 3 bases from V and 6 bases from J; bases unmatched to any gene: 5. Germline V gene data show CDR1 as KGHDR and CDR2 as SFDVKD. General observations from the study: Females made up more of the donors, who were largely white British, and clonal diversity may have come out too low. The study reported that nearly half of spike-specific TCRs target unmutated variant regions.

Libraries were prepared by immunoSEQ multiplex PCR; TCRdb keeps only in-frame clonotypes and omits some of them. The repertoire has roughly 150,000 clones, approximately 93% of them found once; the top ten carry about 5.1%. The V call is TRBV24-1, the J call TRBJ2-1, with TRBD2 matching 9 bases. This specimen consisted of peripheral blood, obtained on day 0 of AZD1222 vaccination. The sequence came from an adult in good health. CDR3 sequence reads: CATSDPRLAANEQFF. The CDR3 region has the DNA TGTGCCACCAGTGATCCTAGACTAGCGGCCAATGAGCAGTTCTTC.